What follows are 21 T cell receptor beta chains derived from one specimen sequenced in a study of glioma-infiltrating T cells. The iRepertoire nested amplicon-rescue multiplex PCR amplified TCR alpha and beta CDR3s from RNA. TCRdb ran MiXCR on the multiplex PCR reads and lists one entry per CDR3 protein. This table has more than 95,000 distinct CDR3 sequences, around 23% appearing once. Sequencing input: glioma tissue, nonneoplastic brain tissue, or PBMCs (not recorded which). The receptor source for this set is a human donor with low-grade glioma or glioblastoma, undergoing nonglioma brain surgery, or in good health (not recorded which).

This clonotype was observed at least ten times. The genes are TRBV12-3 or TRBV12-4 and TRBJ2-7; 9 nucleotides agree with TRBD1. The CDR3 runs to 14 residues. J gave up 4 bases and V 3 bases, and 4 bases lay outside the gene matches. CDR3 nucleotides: TGTGCCAGCAGTTTGGGGACAGGGTGGTACGAGCAGTACTTC. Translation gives CASSLGTGWYEQYF.

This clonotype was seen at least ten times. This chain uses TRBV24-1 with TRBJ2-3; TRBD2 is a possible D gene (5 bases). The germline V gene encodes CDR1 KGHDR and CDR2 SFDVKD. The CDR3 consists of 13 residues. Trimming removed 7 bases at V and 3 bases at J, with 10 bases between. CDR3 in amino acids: CATSRDRTDTQYF. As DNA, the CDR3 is TGTGCCACCAGCCGGGATAGGACAGATACGCAGTATTTT.

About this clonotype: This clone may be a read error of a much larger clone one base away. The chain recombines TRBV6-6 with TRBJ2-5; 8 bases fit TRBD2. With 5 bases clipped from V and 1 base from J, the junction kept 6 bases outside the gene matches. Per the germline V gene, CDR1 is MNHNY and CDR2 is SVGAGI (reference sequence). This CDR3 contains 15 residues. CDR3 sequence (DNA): TGTGCCAGCAGTGGGCGGGGGGATTTCCAAGAGACCCAGTACTTC. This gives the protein CASSGRGDFQETQYF.

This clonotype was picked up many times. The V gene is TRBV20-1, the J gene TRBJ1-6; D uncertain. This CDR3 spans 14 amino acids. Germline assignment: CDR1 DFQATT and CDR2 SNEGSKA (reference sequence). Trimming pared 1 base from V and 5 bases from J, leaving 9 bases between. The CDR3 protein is CSARGSINNSPLHF. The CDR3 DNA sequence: TGCAGTGCTAGAGGCAGTATCAATAATTCACCCCTCCACTTT.

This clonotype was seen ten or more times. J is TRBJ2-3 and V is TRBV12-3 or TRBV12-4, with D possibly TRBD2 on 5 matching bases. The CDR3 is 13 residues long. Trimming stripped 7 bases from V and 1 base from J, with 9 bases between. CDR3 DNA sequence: TGTGCCAGCACCCGTAGCGGCACAGATACGCAGTATTTT. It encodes CASTRSGTDTQYF.

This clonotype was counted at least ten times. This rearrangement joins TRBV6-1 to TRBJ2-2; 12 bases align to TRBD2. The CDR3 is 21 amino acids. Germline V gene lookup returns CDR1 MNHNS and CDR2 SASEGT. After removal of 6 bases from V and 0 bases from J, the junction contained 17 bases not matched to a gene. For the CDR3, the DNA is TGTGCCAGCAGCCTCCCCTCCGGACTAGCGGGATGGTGGGCGAACACCGGGGAGCTGTTTTTT. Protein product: CASSLPSGLAGWWANTGELFF.

The CDR3 here is CANERESGYGYTF. CDR3 sequence (DNA): TGTGCCAACGAGCGGGAGTCGGGCTATGGCTACACCTTC. The genes are TRBV2 and TRBJ1-2; D is uncertain. V was cut by 10 bases and J by 4 bases, with 16 bases left in between. Per the germline V gene, CDR1 is SNHLY and CDR2 is FYNNEI. The CDR3 sequence is 13 residues long.

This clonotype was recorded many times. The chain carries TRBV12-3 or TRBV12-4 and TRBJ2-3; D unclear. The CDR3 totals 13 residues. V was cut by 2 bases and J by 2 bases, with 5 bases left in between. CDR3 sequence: CASSLQITDTQYF. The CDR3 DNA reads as TGTGCCAGCAGTTTACAAATCACAGATACGCAGTATTTT.

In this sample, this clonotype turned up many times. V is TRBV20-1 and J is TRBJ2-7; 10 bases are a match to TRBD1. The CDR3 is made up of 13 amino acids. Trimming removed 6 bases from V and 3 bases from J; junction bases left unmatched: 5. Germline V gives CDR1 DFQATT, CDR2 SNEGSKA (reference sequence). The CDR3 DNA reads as TGCAGTGCGACCGGGACAGGGGTCTACGAGCAGTACTTC. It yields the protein CSATGTGVYEQYF.

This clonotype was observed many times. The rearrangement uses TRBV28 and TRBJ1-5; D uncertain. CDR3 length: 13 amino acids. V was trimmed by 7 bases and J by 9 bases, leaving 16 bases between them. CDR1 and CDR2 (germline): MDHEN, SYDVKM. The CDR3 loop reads CASTEPRGVPQHF. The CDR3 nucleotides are TGTGCCAGCACCGAACCGCGGGGAGTGCCCCAGCATTTT.

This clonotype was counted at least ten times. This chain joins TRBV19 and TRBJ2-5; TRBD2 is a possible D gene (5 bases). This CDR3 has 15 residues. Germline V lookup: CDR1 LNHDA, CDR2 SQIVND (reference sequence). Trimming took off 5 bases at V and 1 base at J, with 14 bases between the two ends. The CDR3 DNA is TGTGCCAGTAGTGAGTCGCCCGGGATCCAAGAGACCCAGTACTTC. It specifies CASSESPGIQETQYF.

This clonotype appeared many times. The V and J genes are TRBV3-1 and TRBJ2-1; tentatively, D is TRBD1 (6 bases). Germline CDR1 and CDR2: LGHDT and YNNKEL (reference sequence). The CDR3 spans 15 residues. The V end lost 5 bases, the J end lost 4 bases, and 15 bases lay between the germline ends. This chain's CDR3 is CASSNAWTEYNEQFF. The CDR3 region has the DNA TGTGCCAGCAGCAACGCCTGGACAGAATACAATGAGCAGTTCTTC.

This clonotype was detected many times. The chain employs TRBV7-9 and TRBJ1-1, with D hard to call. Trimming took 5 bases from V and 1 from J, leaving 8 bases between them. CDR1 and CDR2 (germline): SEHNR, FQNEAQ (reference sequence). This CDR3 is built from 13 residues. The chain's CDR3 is CASSREQNTEAFF. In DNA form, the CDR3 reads TGTGCCAGCAGCAGGGAACAGAACACTGAAGCTTTCTTT.

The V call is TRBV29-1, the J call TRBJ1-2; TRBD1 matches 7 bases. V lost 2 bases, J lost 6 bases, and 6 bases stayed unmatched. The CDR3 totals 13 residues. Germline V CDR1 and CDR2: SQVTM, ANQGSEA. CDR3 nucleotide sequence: TGCAGCGTTGAATCAGGGGGTTACGATGGCTACACCTTC. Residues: CSVESGGYDGYTF. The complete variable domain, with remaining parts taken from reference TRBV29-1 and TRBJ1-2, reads SAVISQKPSRDICQRGTSLTIQCQVDSQVTMMFWYRQQPGQSLTLIATANQGSEATYESGFVIDKFPISRPNLTFSTLTVSNMSPEDSSIYLCSVESGGYDGYTFGSGTRLTVV.

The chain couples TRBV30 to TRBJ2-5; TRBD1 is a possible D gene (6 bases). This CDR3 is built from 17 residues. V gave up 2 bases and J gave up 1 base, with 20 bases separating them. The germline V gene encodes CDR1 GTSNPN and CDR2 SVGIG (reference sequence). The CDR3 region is CAWSTYRATSIQETQYF. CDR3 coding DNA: TGTGCCTGGAGTACATACAGGGCCACGTCCATCCAAGAGACCCAGTACTTC.

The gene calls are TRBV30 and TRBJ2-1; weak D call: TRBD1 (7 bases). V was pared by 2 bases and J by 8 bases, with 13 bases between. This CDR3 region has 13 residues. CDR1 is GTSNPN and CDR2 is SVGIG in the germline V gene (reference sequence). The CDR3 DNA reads TGTGCCTGGAGTACAACAGGGGAGGATGAGCAGTTCTTC. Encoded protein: CAWSTTGEDEQFF. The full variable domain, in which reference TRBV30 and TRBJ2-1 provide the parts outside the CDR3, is SQTIHQWPATLVQPVGSPLSLECTVEGTSNPNLYWYRQAAGRGLQLLFYSVGIGQISSEVPQNLSASRPQDRQFILSSKKLLLSDSGFYLCAWSTTGEDEQFFGPGTRLTVL.

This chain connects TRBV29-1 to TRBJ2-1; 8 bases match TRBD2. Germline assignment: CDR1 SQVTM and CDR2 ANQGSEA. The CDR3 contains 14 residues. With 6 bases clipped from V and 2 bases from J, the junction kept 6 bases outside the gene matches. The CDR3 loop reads CSVATSGAYNEQFF. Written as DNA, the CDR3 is TGCAGCGTAGCAACTAGCGGAGCCTACAATGAGCAGTTCTTC.

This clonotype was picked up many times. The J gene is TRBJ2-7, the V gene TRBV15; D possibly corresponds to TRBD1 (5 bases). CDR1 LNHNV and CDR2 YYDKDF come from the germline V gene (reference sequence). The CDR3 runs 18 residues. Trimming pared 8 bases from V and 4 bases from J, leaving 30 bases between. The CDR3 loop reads CATAQRHLGQGLLYEQYF. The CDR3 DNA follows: TGTGCCACCGCCCAGAGACACCTCGGGCAGGGTCTCCTTTACGAGCAGTACTTC. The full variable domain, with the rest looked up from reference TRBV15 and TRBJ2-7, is DAMVIQNPRYQVTQFGKPVTLSCSQTLNHNVMYWYQQKSSQAPKLLFHYYDKDFNNEADTPDNFQSRRPNTSFCFLDIRSPGLGDTAMYLCATAQRHLGQGLLYEQYFGPGTRLTVT.

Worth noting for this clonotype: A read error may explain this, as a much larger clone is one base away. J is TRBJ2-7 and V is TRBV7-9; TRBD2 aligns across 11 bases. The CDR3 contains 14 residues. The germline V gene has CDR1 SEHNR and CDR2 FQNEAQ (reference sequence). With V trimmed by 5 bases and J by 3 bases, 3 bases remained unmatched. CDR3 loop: CASSASGRLYEQYF. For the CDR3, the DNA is TGTGCCAGCAGCGCTAGCGGGAGGCTCTACGAGCAGTACTTC.

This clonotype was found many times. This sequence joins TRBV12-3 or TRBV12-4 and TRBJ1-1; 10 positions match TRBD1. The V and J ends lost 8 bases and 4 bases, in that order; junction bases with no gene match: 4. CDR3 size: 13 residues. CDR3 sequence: CASSRTGGTEAFF. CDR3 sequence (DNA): TGTGCCAGCTCACGGACAGGGGGCACTGAAGCTTTCTTT.

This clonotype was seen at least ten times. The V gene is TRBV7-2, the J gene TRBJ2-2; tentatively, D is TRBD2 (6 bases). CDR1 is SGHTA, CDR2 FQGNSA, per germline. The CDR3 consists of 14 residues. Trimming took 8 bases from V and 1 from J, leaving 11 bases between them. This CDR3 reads CASSRGGNTGELFF. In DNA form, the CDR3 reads TGTGCCAGCTCCCGGGGAGGGAACACCGGGGAGCTGTTTTTT.